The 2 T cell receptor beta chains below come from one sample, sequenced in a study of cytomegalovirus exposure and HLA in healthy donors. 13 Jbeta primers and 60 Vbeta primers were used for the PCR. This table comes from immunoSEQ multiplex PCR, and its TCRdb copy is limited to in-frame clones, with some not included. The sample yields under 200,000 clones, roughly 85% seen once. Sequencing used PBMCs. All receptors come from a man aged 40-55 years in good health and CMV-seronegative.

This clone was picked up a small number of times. The CDR3 DNA reads as TGTGCCAGCAGTTATGGACAGGGGGCGAGCGCTTTCTTT. Its translation: CASSYGQGASAFF. This chain connects TRBV6-5 to TRBJ1-1, with 11 nucleotides matching TRBD1. Germline V gives CDR1 MNHEY, CDR2 SVGAGI. V shed 3 bases, J shed 11 bases, and the junction held 5 bases outside the gene matches. This CDR3 has 13 amino acids.

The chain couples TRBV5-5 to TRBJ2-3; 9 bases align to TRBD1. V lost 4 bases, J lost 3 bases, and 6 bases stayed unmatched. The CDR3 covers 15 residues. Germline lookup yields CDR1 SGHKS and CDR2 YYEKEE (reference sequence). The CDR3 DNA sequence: TGTGCCAGCAGCCGGGACAGGGTCTTGACAGATACGCAGTATTTT. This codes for CASSRDRVLTDTQYF.